This TCR beta chain emerged from a study of T cells in Graves' hyperthyroidism and ophthalmopathy. Study overall: Peripheral blood collection took place at initial diagnosis, before any treatment. Study-wide results and caveats: In the blood, most expanded thyroid clonotypes above 0.001 appeared as well. A model using 13 V-J features told ophthalmopathy apart from stable hyperthyroidism.

This clonotype was observed a few times. No antigen is known for it. Clinical symptoms, serum thyroxine and TRAb, thyroid ultrasound and orbital computed tomography were used for the diagnoses. Trimming stripped 0 bases from V and 0 bases from J, with 7 bases between. The V gene's germline CDR1 is SGDLS and CDR2 YYNGEE. The CDR3 runs to 15 residues. TCR beta CDR3 regions were amplified from RNA transcripts. The HTBI primer set was used in a first-round RT-PCR of the TCR CDR3. A single record per CDR3 protein comes from TCRdb applying MiXCR to the multiplex PCR reads. The table has some 420,000 distinct CDR3 sequences, approximately 13% seen once; the top ten hold more than 4.5%.

The chain has TRBV9 and TRBJ2-1; no reliable D call. The clonotype was recovered from a woman aged 18-29 years with Graves' hyperthyroidism. The sample taken for sequencing was blood. The CDR3 sequence: CASSVAMSSYNEQFF. The DNA for the CDR3 is TGTGCCAGCAGCGTAGCGATGAGCTCCTACAATGAGCAGTTCTTC.